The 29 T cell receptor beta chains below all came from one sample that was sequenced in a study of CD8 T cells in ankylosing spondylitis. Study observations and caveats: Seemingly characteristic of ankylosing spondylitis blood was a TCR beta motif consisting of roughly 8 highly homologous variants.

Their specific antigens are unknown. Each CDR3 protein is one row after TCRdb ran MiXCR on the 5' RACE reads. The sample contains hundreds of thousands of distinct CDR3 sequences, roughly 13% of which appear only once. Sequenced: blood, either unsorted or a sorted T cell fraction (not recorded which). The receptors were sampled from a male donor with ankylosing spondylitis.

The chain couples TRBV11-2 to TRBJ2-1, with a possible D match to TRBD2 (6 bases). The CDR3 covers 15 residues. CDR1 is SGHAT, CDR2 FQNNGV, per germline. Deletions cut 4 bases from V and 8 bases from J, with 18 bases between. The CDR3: CASSSLADPRDEQFF. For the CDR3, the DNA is TGTGCCAGCAGCTCCTTAGCGGACCCACGGGATGAGCAGTTCTTC.

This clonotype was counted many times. The DNA of the CDR3 is TGTGCCATCAGTGAGTCGTCTCAAGGCGGCTATGGCTACACCTTC. As protein: CAISESSQGGYGYTF. The rearrangement joins TRBV10-3 to TRBJ1-2; D is undetermined. This CDR3 region has 15 residues. V lost 0 bases and J lost 4, with 12 bases in between. Germline V gene data show CDR1 as ENHRY and CDR2 as SYGVKD.

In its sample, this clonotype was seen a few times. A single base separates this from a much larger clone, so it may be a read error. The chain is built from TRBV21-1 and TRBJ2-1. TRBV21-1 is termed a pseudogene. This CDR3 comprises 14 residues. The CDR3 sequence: CASGRQGVHNEQFF. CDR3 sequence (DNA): TGTGCCAGCGGAAGGCAGGGGGTCCACAATGAGCAGTTCTTC.

Written as DNA, the CDR3 is TGCGCCAGCAGCTTGGATGCTAGCGGGATCTACGAGCAGTACGTC. As protein: CASSLDASGIYEQYV. The chain employs TRBV5-1 and TRBJ2-7; 9 nucleotides match TRBD2. V trimming: 0 bases; J trimming: 3 bases; junction bases outside the gene matches: 4. CDR1 and CDR2 (germline): SGHRS, YFSETQ. The CDR3 spans 15 residues.

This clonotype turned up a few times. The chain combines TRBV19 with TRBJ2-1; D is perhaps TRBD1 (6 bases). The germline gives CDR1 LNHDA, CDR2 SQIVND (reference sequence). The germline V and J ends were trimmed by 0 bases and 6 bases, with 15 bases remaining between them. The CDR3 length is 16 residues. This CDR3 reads CASSIDRDRMANEQFF. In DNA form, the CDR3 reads TGTGCCAGTAGTATAGATCGCGACAGGATGGCCAATGAGCAGTTCTTC. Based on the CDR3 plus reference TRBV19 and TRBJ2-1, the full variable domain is DGGITQSPKYLFRKEGQNVTLSCEQNLNHDAMYWYRQDPGQGLRLIYYSQIVNDFQKGDIAEGYSVSREKKESFPLTVTSAQKNPTAFYLCASSIDRDRMANEQFFGPGTRLTVL.

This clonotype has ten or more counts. The CDR3, as DNA: TGTGCCAGCAGTTCCGGGACTTTAGGGTACAATGAGCAGTTCTTC. Its protein product is CASSSGTLGYNEQFF. The chain uses TRBV12-3 or TRBV12-4 and TRBJ2-1, with D possibly matching TRBD2 (6 bases). There are 15 residues in the CDR3. Trimming stripped 4 bases from V and 4 bases from J, with 14 bases between.

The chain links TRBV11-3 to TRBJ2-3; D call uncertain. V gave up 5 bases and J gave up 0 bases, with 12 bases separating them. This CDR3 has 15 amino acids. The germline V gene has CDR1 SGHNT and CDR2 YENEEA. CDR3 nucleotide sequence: TGTGCCAGCAGCCCCGTAGGACCTAGCACAGATACGCAGTATTTT. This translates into CASSPVGPSTDTQYF.

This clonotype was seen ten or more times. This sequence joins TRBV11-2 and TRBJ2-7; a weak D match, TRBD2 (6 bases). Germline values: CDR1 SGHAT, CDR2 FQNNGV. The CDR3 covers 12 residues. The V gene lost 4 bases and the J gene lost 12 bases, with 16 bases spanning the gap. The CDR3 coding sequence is TGTGCCAGCAGCTCCGCATCGCTAGCGCTGTACTTC. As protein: CASSSASLALYF.

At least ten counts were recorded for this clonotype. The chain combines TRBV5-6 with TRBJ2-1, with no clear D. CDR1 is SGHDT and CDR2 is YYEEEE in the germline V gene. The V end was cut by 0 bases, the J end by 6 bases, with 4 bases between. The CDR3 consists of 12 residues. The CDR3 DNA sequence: TGTGCCAGCAGCTTGGGAATCAATGAGCAGTTCTTC. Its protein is CASSLGINEQFF. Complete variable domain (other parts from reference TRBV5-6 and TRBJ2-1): DAGVTQSPTHLIKTRGQQVTLRCSPKSGHDTVSWYQQALGQGPQFIFQYYEEEERQRGNFPDRFSGHQFPNYSSELNVNALLLGDSALYLCASSLGINEQFFGPGTRLTVL.

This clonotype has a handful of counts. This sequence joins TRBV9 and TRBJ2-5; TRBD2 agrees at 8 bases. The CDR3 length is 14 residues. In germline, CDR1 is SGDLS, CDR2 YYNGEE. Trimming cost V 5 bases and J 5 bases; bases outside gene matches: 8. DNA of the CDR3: TGTGCCAGCAGTACCGGGACTAGTTCCGAGACCCAGTACTTC. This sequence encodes CASSTGTSSETQYF. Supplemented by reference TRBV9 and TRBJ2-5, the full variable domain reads DSGVTQTPKHLITATGQRVTLRCSPRSGDLSVYWYQQSLDQGLQFLIQYYNGEERAKGNILERFSAQQFPDLHSELNLSSLELGDSALYFCASSTGTSSETQYFGPGTRLLVL.

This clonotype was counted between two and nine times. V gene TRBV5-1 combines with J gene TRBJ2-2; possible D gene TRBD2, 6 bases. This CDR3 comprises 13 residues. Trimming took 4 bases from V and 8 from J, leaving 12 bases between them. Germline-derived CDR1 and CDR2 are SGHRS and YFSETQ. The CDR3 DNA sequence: TGCGCCAGCAGCATGTTGGGGACTGGGGAGCTGTTTTTT. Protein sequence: CASSMLGTGELFF.

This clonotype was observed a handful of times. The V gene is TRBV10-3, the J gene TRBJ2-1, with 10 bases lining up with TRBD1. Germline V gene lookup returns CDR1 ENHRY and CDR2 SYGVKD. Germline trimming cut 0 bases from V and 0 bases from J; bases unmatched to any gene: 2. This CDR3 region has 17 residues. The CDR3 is CAISESWTGGSYNEQFF. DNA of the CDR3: TGTGCCATCAGTGAGTCATGGACAGGGGGCTCCTACAATGAGCAGTTCTTC.

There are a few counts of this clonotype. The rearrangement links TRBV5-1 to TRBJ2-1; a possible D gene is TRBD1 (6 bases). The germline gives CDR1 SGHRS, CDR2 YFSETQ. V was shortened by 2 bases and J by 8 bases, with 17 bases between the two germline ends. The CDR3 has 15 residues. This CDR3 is CASSLTYRAQYEQFF. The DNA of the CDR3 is TGCGCCAGCAGCTTAACCTACAGGGCCCAATATGAGCAGTTCTTC.

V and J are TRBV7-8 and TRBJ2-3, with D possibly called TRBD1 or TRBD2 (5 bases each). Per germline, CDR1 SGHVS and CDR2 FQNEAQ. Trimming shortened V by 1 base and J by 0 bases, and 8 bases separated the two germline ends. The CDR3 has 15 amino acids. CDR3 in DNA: TGTGCCAGCAGCTTAGTGAGGGGAAGCACAGATACGCAGTATTTT. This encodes CASSLVRGSTDTQYF.

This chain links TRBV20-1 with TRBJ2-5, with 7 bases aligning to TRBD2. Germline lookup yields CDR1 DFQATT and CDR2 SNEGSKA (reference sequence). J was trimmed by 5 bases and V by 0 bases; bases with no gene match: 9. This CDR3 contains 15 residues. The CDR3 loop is CSARDGSGTGETQYF. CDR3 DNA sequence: TGCAGTGCTAGAGATGGGAGCGGGACGGGTGAGACCCAGTACTTC.

CDR3 sequence reads: CASRPSGSYGYTF. The CDR3 bases are TGTGCCAGCAGACCCTCCGGGAGCTATGGCTACACCTTC. This chain uses TRBV27 with TRBJ1-2; D is undetermined. Germline V gene data show CDR1 as MNHEY and CDR2 as SMNVEV (reference sequence). Trimming stripped 6 bases from V and 4 bases from J, with 12 bases between. The CDR3 is 13 amino acids.

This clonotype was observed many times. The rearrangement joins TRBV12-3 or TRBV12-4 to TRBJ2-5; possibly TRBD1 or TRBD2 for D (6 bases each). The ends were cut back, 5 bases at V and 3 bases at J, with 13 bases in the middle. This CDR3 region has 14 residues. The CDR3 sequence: CASSPTGRKETQYF. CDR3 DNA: TGTGCCAGCAGTCCTACAGGGAGGAAAGAGACCCAGTACTTC.

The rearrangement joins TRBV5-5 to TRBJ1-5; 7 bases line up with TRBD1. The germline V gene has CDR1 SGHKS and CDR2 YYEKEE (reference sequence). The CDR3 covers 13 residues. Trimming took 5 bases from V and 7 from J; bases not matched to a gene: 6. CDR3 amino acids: CASRRTGDQPQHF. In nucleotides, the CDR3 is TGTGCCAGCAGACGTACAGGGGACCAGCCCCAGCATTTT. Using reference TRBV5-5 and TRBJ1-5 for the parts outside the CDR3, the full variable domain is DAGVTQSPTHLIKTRGQQVTLRCSPISGHKSVSWYQQVLGQGPQFIFQYYEKEERGRGNFPDRFSARQFPNYSSELNVNALLLGDSALYLCASRRTGDQPQHFGDGTRLSIL.

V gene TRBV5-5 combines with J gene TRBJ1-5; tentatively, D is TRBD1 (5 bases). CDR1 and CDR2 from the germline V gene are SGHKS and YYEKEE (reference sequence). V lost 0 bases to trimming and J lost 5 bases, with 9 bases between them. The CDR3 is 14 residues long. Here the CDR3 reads CASSLAREDQPQHF. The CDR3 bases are TGTGCCAGCAGCTTGGCCAGGGAGGATCAGCCCCAGCATTTT.

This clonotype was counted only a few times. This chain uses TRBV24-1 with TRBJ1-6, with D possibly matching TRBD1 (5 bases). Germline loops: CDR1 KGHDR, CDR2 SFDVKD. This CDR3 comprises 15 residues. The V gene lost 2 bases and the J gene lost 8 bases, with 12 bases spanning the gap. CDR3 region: CATSDSRRGDSPLHF. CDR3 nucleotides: TGTGCCACCAGTGATTCCAGGCGGGGGGATTCACCCCTCCACTTT.

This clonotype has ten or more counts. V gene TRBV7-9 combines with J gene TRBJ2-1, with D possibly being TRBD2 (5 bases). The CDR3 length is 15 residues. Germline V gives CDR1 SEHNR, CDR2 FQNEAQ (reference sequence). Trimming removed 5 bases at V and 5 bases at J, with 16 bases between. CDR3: CASSPRGSVDNEQFF. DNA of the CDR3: TGTGCCAGCAGCCCCCGGGGTAGCGTGGACAATGAGCAGTTCTTC.

In nucleotides, the CDR3 is TGTGCCAGCAGCATCGGGACAGGGGTGAGGAACACTGAAGCTTTCTTT. Translated: CASSIGTGVRNTEAFF. The J gene is TRBJ1-1, the V gene TRBV9; 10 bases match TRBD1. Unmatched junction bases numbered 7, after V lost 4 bases and J lost 1 base. CDR1 is SGDLS and CDR2 is YYNGEE in the germline V gene. CDR3 length equals 16 residues.

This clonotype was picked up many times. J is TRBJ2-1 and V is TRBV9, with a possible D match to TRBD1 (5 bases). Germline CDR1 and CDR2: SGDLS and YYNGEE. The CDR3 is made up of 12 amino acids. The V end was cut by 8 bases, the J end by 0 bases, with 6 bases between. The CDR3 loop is CASRGSYNEQFF. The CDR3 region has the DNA TGTGCCAGTAGGGGCTCCTACAATGAGCAGTTCTTC.

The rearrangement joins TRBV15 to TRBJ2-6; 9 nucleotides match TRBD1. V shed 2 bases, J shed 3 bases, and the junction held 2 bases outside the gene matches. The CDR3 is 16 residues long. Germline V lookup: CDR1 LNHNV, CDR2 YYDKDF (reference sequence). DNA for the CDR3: TGTGCCACCAGCAGACACAGGGGGCTTGGGGCCAACGTCCTGACTTTC. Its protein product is CATSRHRGLGANVLTF.

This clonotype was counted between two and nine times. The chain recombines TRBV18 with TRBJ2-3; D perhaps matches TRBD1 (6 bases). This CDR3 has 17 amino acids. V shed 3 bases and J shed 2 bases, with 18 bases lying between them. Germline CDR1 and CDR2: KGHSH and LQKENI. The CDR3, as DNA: TGTGCCAGCTCACCTTCCACAGGGAAGCCCAACACAGATACGCAGTATTTT. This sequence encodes CASSPSTGKPNTDTQYF.

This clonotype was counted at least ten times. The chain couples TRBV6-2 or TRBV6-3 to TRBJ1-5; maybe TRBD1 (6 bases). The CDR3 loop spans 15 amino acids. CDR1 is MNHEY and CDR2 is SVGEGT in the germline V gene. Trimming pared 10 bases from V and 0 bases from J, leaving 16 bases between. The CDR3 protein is CATEWVGGSNQPQHF. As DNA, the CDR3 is TGTGCCACGGAATGGGTAGGGGGTAGCAATCAGCCCCAGCATTTT.

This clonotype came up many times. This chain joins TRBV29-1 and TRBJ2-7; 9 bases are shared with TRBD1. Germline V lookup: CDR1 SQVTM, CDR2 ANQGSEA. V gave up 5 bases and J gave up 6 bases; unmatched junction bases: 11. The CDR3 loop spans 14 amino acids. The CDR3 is CSVSDTGTGSEQYF. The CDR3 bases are TGCAGCGTTTCCGACACCGGGACAGGGAGCGAGCAGTACTTC.

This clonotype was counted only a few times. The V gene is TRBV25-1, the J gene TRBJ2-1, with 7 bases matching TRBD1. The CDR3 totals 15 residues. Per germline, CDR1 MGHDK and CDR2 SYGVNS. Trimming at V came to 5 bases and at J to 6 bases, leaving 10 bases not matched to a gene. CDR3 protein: CASSTPGQWGNEQFF. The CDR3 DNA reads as TGTGCCAGCAGTACTCCGGGACAGTGGGGCAATGAGCAGTTCTTC.

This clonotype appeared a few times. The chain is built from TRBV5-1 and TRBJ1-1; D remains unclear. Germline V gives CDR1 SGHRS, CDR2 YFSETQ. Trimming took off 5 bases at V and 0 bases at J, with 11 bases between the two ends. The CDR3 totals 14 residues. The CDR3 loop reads CASSRGELNTEAFF. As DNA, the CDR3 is TGCGCCAGCAGTCGCGGAGAGCTGAACACTGAAGCTTTCTTT. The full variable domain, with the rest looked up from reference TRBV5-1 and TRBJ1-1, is KAGVTQTPRYLIKTRGQQVTLSCSPISGHRSVSWYQQTPGQGLQFLFEYFSETQRNKGNFPGRFSGRQFSNSRSEMNVSTLELGDSALYLCASSRGELNTEAFFGQGTRLTVV.